This TCR beta chain came from a study of blood T cells in healthy people across ages. Study overall: Capture via template switching afforded approximately one barcoded beta molecule per two T cells.

Roughly 9 milliliters of peripheral blood were drawn from each donor. CDR1 DFQATT and CDR2 SNEGSKA come from the germline V gene (reference sequence). V was shortened by 1 base and J by 3 bases, with 10 bases between the two germline ends. CDR3 size: 14 residues. This clonotype was detected many times. It was with a sample-barcoded 5' primer and a J-beta primer mix that a second PCR of roughly 7 to 12 cycles was run. TCRdb analysed the 5' RACE reads with MiXCR anew, one entry per CDR3 protein. The table lists some 790,000 distinct CDR3 sequences, 25% to 30% of them singletons. V gene TRBV20-1 combines with J gene TRBJ1-5; D is undetermined. Sequencing was carried out using blood. The origin of this receptor is a woman older than 75 in good health. The CDR3 DNA reads as TGCAGTGCTAGAGTACCGGGTGACAATCAGCCCCAGCATTTT. Its translation is CSARVPGDNQPQHF.